This TCR beta chain comes out of a study of read filtering for tumor transcriptome and immune sequencing. About the research overall: Patients were about 17 male and around 13 female, mean age approximately 70 years, range roughly 47 to 85. Roughly 8 patients were R-ISS I, around 15 were R-ISS II, 6 or 7 were R-ISS III. General study results and limits: In IR-seq, single-read clonotypes were about 80% of clonotypes but approximately 3.5% of reads.

Germline V gene data show CDR1 as SNHLY and CDR2 as FYNNEI. Trimming shortened V by 5 bases and J by 6 bases, and 11 bases separated the two germline ends. The CDR3 loop spans 13 amino acids. This clonotype was seen ten or more times. The antigen is undetermined. The library was built from about 0.4 ug RNA with molecular barcoded adaptors for alpha/delta and beta/gamma chains. TCRdb re-called the reads with MiXCR, one entry per CDR3 protein. The table shows fewer than 45,000 distinct CDR3 sequences, with about 12% occurring only once. Material: a population of CD138-negative cells sorted from bone marrow. The gene calls are TRBV2 and TRBJ2-1; D is uncertain. The TCR comes from a donor aged 40 or older with multiple myeloma. The CDR3: CASSFGPPNEQFF. CDR3 coding DNA: TGTGCCAGCAGTTTCGGGCCCCCCAATGAGCAGTTCTTC.